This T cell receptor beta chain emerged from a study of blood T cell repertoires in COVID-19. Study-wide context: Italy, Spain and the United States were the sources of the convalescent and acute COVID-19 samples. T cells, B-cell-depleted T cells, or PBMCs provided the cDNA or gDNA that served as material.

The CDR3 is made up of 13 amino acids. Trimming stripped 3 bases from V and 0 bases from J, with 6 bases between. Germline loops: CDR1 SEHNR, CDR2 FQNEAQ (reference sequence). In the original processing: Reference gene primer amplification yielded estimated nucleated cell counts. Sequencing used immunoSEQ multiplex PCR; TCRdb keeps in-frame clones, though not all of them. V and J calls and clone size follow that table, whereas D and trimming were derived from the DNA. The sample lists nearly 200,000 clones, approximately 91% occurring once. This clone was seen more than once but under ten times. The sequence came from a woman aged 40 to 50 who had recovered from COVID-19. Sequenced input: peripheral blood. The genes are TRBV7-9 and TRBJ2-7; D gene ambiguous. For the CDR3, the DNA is TGTGCCAGCAGCTTGCAGGACTCCTACGAGCAGTACTTC. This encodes CASSLQDSYEQYF.